These T cell receptor beta chains were read from a single sample in a study of cytomegalovirus exposure and HLA in healthy donors. Repertoires were generated with immunoSEQ multiplex PCR, while TCRdb's copy carries only in-frame clones and drops some. The sample contains under 150,000 clones, over 65% of which appear only once. Input material: PBMCs. These receptors came from a woman aged 40 to 50 in good health and CMV-seronegative. Both conserved end residues are trimmed from each CDR3. The order of the fields is CDR3 protein, J gene, V gene.

CDR3aa: ASSFPGRRNEQF
j_gene: TRBJ2-1
v_gene: TRBV27

CDR3aa: ASRNSDRLNTEAF
j_gene: TRBJ1-1
v_gene: TRBV6-5

CDR3aa: ASSLRWEGQGPYNEQF
j_gene: TRBJ2-1
v_gene: TRBV27

CDR3aa: ASSLGAGVGGNEQF
j_gene: TRBJ2-1
v_gene: TRBV5-6

CDR3aa: ASREGGRSYEQY
j_gene: TRBJ2-7
v_gene: TRBV7-2

CDR3aa: SSSPPGFDTQY
j_gene: TRBJ2-3
v_gene: TRBV7-9

CDR3aa: ASSLGGSPYNEQF
j_gene: TRBJ2-1
v_gene: TRBV7-3

CDR3aa: ASSVELAGIGEQF
j_gene: TRBJ2-1
v_gene: TRBV9

CDR3aa: ASSVSTGGRTF
j_gene: TRBJ1-1
v_gene: TRBV9

CDR3aa: ASSGWTLSYEQY
j_gene: TRBJ2-7
v_gene: TRBV5-6

CDR3aa: ASSFTESSGNTIY
j_gene: TRBJ1-3
v_gene: TRBV6-1

CDR3aa: ASSQVSGRTDTQY
j_gene: TRBJ2-3
v_gene: TRBV4-1

CDR3aa: ASSFRSGQANYEQY
j_gene: TRBJ2-7
v_gene: TRBV7-6

CDR3aa: ASSDVLESDEQY
j_gene: TRBJ2-7
v_gene: TRBV6-5

CDR3aa: ASSDWTGSQPQH
j_gene: TRBJ1-5
v_gene: TRBV2

CDR3aa: ASSGSGYQETQY
j_gene: TRBJ2-5
v_gene: TRBV2

CDR3aa: ASSSGPGQGAQGYT
j_gene: TRBJ1-2
v_gene: TRBV7-2

CDR3aa: ASSPGGSDTQY
j_gene: TRBJ2-3
v_gene: TRBV2

CDR3aa: ASNHLQGSNEKLF
j_gene: TRBJ1-4
v_gene: TRBV28

CDR3aa: ASSIDQQADGYT
j_gene: TRBJ1-2
v_gene: TRBV19

CDR3aa: ASSADNYEQY
j_gene: TRBJ2-7
v_gene: TRBV2

CDR3aa: ASRRTAGVNTGELF
j_gene: TRBJ2-2
v_gene: TRBV28

CDR3aa: ASRNYRGNYGYT
j_gene: TRBJ1-2
v_gene: TRBV28

CDR3aa: ASSLALTGGFLPDCGYT
j_gene: TRBJ1-2
v_gene: TRBV7-8

CDR3aa: ASWDRRNSPLH
j_gene: TRBJ1-6
v_gene: TRBV5-6

CDR3aa: ASSYPGRGSYNEQF
j_gene: TRBJ2-1
v_gene: TRBV6-6

CDR3aa: ASSRGLAGGYEQY
j_gene: .
v_gene: TRBV9

CDR3aa: ASSLDRAHGTEAF
j_gene: TRBJ1-1
v_gene: TRBV6-1

CDR3aa: ASSLAGLANEQY
j_gene: TRBJ2-7
v_gene: TRBV11-1

CDR3aa: ASSGVSGSNQPQH
j_gene: TRBJ1-5
v_gene: TRBV5-5

CDR3aa: SVASASGQGRYGYT
j_gene: TRBJ1-2
v_gene: TRBV29-1

CDR3aa: ASSARTGNGYT
j_gene: TRBJ1-2
v_gene: TRBV6-5

CDR3aa: ASITGLNTGELF
j_gene: TRBJ2-2
v_gene: TRBV28

CDR3aa: ASSLDSGRKNIQY
j_gene: TRBJ2-4
v_gene: TRBV7-9

CDR3aa: AAGMKGEKLF
j_gene: TRBJ1-4
v_gene: TRBV10-3

CDR3aa: ASSPQGTGTEAF
j_gene: TRBJ1-1
v_gene: TRBV4-3

CDR3aa: ASTGFEKLF
j_gene: TRBJ1-4
v_gene: TRBV28

CDR3aa: ASSVGGTENYEQY
j_gene: TRBJ2-7
v_gene: TRBV9

CDR3aa: ASSLAPLAGDEQF
j_gene: TRBJ2-1
v_gene: TRBV5-1

CDR3aa: ASNRTENNYGYT
j_gene: TRBJ1-2
v_gene: TRBV10-2